A selection of T cell receptor beta chains follows, all from one sample in a study of beta chain features in type 1 diabetes. Assay: immunoSEQ multiplex PCR; the TCRdb copy retains only in-frame clones and omits some. Found here are about 660,000 clones, over 12% of them singletons; the top ten hold 0.035% to 0.045%. Material for sequencing was naive CD4+ T cells from blood. Receptors were obtained from a man in his late teens or twenties with type 1 diabetes. CDR3s include the opening cysteine and the closing phenylalanine or tryptophan. D genes are given only for firm matches. Some rows mark clone size as missing; the rest say once, few, many or name a class of expanded clone.

TRBV5-6,NA,NA,TRBJ1-2,15,TGTGCCAGCAGTTATCTGAGGGGAGCTAACTATGGCTACACCTTC,CASSYLRGANYGYTF
TRBV7-6,TRBD1,few,TRBJ2-2,18,TGTGCCAGCAGCTCTCGTCCGGGACAGGGTGGGAACACCGGGGAGCTGTTTTTT,CASSSRPGQGGNTGELFF
TRBV7-2,TRBD1,NA,TRBJ2-7,14,TGTGCCAGCAATCGGCCAGGGGGCTCCTACGAGCAGTACTTC,CASNRPGGSYEQYF
TRBV6-6,NA,NA,TRBJ2-5,16,TGTGCCAGCAGTTACTCGGGGCCGTACGGCCAAGAGACCCAGTACTTC,CASSYSGPYGQETQYF
TRBV7-3,TRBD1,NA,TRBJ2-7,13,TGTGCCAGCAGCTTATACCAGGGGGACGAGCAGTACTTC,CASSLYQGDEQYF
TRBV9,TRBD1,NA,TRBJ1-5,15,TGTGCCAGCAGCTCGCGGACAGGCCCGAATCAGCCCCAGCATTTT,CASSSRTGPNQPQHF
TRBV9,NA,few,TRBJ1-1,14,TGTGCCAGCAGCGTAGTAGGAATGAACACTGAAGCTTTCTTT,CASSVVGMNTEAFF
TRBV5-1,NA,NA,TRBJ2-4,16,TGCGCCAGCAGCTTCTCTAGCGCCGGAGCCAAAAACATTCAGTACTTC,CASSFSSAGAKNIQYF
TRBV29-1,TRBD1,NA,TRBJ1-2,12,TGCAGCGTTGAAGGGGCAGGGGGAGGCTACACCTTC,CSVEGAGGGYTF
TRBV29-1,TRBD2,NA,TRBJ2-7,16,TGCAGCGTTGTATCGGGACTACTTACGGACTACTACGAGCAGTACTTC,CSVVSGLLTDYYEQYF
TRBV6-6,NA,NA,TRBJ2-7,14,TGTGCCAGCGGTACCGCGGCCGGCTCCTACGAGCAGTACTTC,CASGTAAGSYEQYF
TRBV6-1,NA,few,TRBJ1-5,15,TGTGCCAGCAGTGGAAACCCAATCGGCAATCAGCCCCAGCATTTT,CASSGNPIGNQPQHF
TRBV30,NA,few,TRBJ2-7,11,TGTGCCTGGACTACCTCCTACGAGCAGTACTTC,CAWTTSYEQYF
TRBV30,NA,NA,TRBJ2-3,15,TGTGCCTGGAGTGGCGGGCAGGTCGGCACAGATACGCAGTATTTT,CAWSGGQVGTDTQYF
TRBV29-1,TRBD1,NA,TRBJ2-3,15,TGCAGCGTTTTGGGGGGACAGGGATCCACAGATACGCAGTATTTT,CSVLGGQGSTDTQYF
TRBV28,NA,NA,TRBJ1-2,13,TGTGCCAGCGCTAACGTTCCGACAGATGGGTACACCTTC,CASANVPTDGYTF
TRBV5-4,NA,few,TRBJ2-5,16,TGTGCCAGCAGCATACTAGGTGGGGGCTCAGGCGAGACCCAGTACTTC,CASSILGGGSGETQYF
TRBV28,TRBD1,NA,TRBJ2-5,16,TGTGCCAGCAGTACCTCCGGGACAGGAGACCAAGAGACCCAGTACTTC,CASSTSGTGDQETQYF
TRBV5-4,NA,NA,TRBJ2-7,14,TGTGCCAGCAGCCGGAGGACTGACCCGTACGAGCAGTACTTC,CASSRRTDPYEQYF
TRBV29-1,NA,few,TRBJ2-3,12,TGCAGCGTTGGCCAGAGAAGGGATACGCAGTATTTT,CSVGQRRDTQYF